This TCR beta chain is from a study of blood T cell repertoires in COVID-19. Study details: PBMCs, B-cell-depleted T cells, or T cells were the source of the cDNA or gDNA that made up the material.

In the original processing: Reference gene primer amplification gave estimated nucleated cell counts. Libraries were prepared by immunoSEQ multiplex PCR; TCRdb keeps only in-frame clonotypes and omits some of them. That table furnishes V, J and clone size, whereas the DNA furnished D and trimming. The sample lists roughly 380,000 clones, roughly 90% occurring once. Trimming took 5 bases from V and 3 from J, leaving 14 bases between them. The germline CDR1 and CDR2 sequences are MNHEY and SMNVEV (reference sequence). This CDR3 is built from 15 residues. The receptor was isolated from a woman between 40 and 50 years old with COVID-19, enrolled during active disease. The chain links TRBV27 to TRBJ2-1; no firm D call. Specimen: peripheral blood. The CDR3 reads CASSLTHPVYNEQFF. DNA of the CDR3: TGTGCCAGCAGTCTGACTCATCCGGTCTACAATGAGCAGTTCTTC.